The 26 T cell receptor beta chains below come from one sample, sequenced in a study of shared clonotypes between healthy human individuals. Only in-frame clones appear in the TCRdb table, and some are missing; sequencing was by immunoSEQ multiplex PCR. The repertoire consists of about 2.1 million clones, with just over 90% occurring once and the leading ten covering around 1.7%. Naive CD8 cells comprised CD45RO-negative, CCR7-positively selected cells, excluding terminally differentiated effector memory CD45RA+ cells. Sequenced input: naive CD8+ T cells from PBMCs. The source of these receptors is a young man in good health. Some clones in this sample may be carry-over from other donors' samples.

V gene TRBV7-8 combines with J gene TRBJ2-2; TRBD2 aligns across 10 bases. This CDR3 is built from 15 residues. J was trimmed by 10 bases and V by 1 base; bases with no gene match: 6. In germline, CDR1 is SGHVS, CDR2 FQNEAQ. CDR3 amino acids: CASSLEGLARVELFF. The CDR3 nucleotides are TGTGCCAGCAGCTTAGAGGGACTAGCGAGGGTGGAGCTGTTTTTT.

This sequence joins TRBV28 and TRBJ1-5; D unresolved. Per the germline V gene, CDR1 is MDHEN and CDR2 is SYDVKM. V was shortened by 1 base and J by 2 bases, with 18 bases between the two germline ends. CDR3 length: 18 residues. CDR3 loop: CASSLFLVGPEGNQPQHF. Written as DNA, the CDR3 is TGTGCCAGCAGTTTATTCCTAGTCGGACCGGAGGGCAATCAGCCCCAGCATTTT.

This clone has a single count. The chain has TRBV2 and TRBJ2-1; TRBD2 matches 10 bases. The CDR3 runs 16 residues. CDR1 and CDR2 from the germline V gene are SNHLY and FYNNEI. The trim removed 7 bases at V and 6 bases at J, leaving 12 bases unmatched. DNA of the CDR3: TGTGCCAGCACCCGAAGGGAGCGGGAGGGCCCCAATGAGCAGTTCTTC. Translation gives CASTRREREGPNEQFF.

This rearrangement joins TRBV6-6 to TRBJ1-2, with a tentative D call TRBD1 (5 bases). The CDR3 sequence is 12 residues long. Trimming took 6 bases from V and 7 from J, leaving 12 bases between them. Germline V CDR1 and CDR2: MNHNY, SVGAGI (reference sequence). The CDR3 protein is CASREGSGGYTF. The DNA of the CDR3 is TGTGCCAGCAGGGAGGGGAGTGGTGGCTACACCTTC.

A word on this clone: This sample also contains other DNA sequences that code for the same CDR3. The J gene is TRBJ2-1, the V gene TRBV4-1, with 7 bases lining up with TRBD2. The CDR3 spans 13 residues. Germline V lookup: CDR1 MGHRA, CDR2 YSYEKL. The trim removed 1 base at V and 9 bases at J, leaving 3 bases unmatched. CDR3 sequence (DNA): TGCGCCAGCAGCCAAGGGGGCGGGGGTGAGCAGTTCTTC. Amino acid sequence: CASSQGGGGEQFF.

This clone was counted only a few times. The rearrangement links TRBV4-3 to TRBJ1-1; 8 bases fit TRBD1. CDR1 and CDR2 from the germline V gene are LGHNA and YSLEER. CDR3 size: 12 residues. V shed 4 bases and J 8 bases; nucleotides not matched to a gene: 3. The CDR3: CASSPRTGEAFF. CDR3 nucleotide sequence: TGCGCCAGCAGCCCCCGGACAGGGGAAGCTTTCTTT.

This chain connects TRBV6-5 to TRBJ2-1; D might be TRBD1 (7 bases). CDR3 length: 14 residues. V was trimmed by 1 base and J by 13 bases, leaving 17 bases between them. Germline V gives CDR1 MNHEY, CDR2 SVGAGI. The CDR3 reads CASSYYGGQGEQFF. In DNA form, the CDR3 reads TGTGCCAGCAGTTACTATGGGGGGCAGGGGGAACAGTTCTTC.

V gene TRBV7-9 combines with J gene TRBJ2-1, with D perhaps being TRBD1 or TRBD2 (6 bases each). CDR1 is SEHNR and CDR2 is FQNEAQ in the germline V gene (reference sequence). The CDR3 is made up of 13 amino acids. Trimming removed 10 bases from V and 3 bases from J, with 13 bases in between. The CDR3 is CAIGGGGYNEQFF. For the CDR3, the DNA is TGTGCCATCGGAGGGGGAGGCTACAATGAGCAGTTCTTC.

The chain combines TRBV28 with TRBJ1-1; tentative D call: TRBD1 (5 bases). This CDR3 is built from 16 residues. Germline V gene data show CDR1 as MDHEN and CDR2 as SYDVKM. V gave up 2 bases and J gave up 0 bases, with 13 bases separating them. CDR3 in amino acids: CASSLHSGTVNTEAFF. CDR3 nucleotide sequence: TGTGCCAGCAGTTTACATTCTGGGACGGTGAACACTGAAGCTTTCTTT.

This chain uses TRBV5-6 with TRBJ2-7; D assignment may be TRBD1 or TRBD2 (6 bases each). The CDR3 loop spans 13 amino acids. Germline V gives CDR1 SGHDT, CDR2 YYEEEE. The ends were cut back, 4 bases at V and 5 bases at J, with 13 bases in the middle. The CDR3 region is CASSATGRNEQYF. The DNA of the CDR3 is TGTGCCAGCAGCGCTACAGGGAGGAACGAGCAGTACTTC.

The V gene is TRBV19, the J gene TRBJ2-4, with TRBD1 matching over 8 bases. The CDR3 runs 22 residues. V gave up 3 bases and J gave up 7 bases; unmatched junction bases: 29. The germline gives CDR1 LNHDA, CDR2 SQIVND (reference sequence). DNA for the CDR3: TGTGCCAGTAGTATCAACCTGGGACAGGCCGCCCATGTATCGCCCCCTGTCAACATTCAGTACTTC. Its protein is CASSINLGQAAHVSPPVNIQYF.

The V call is TRBV6-5, the J call TRBJ2-7; 10 bases are a match to TRBD2. The CDR3 is 16 amino acids. Germline CDR1 is MNHEY and CDR2 is SVGAGI. V shed 2 bases, J shed 3 bases, and the junction held 7 bases outside the gene matches. The CDR3 DNA follows: TGTGCCAGCAGTTACGATTCAGGGACTAGCGTCTACGAGCAGTACTTC. It yields the protein CASSYDSGTSVYEQYF.

This sequence joins TRBV28 and TRBJ1-5, with D uncertain. Trimming pared 6 bases from V and 2 bases from J, leaving 14 bases between. The germline gives CDR1 MDHEN, CDR2 SYDVKM. This CDR3 has 15 amino acids. CDR3 amino acids: CASRLRAFGNQPQHF. CDR3 DNA sequence: TGTGCCAGCAGACTCCGCGCTTTTGGCAATCAGCCCCAGCATTTT.

This chain uses TRBV14 with TRBJ2-7; D tentatively fits TRBD1 or TRBD2 (6 bases each). The CDR3 extends over 13 amino acids. Trimming took off 7 bases at V and 2 bases at J, with 12 bases between the two ends. Germline loops: CDR1 SGHDN, CDR2 FVKESK. The CDR3 coding sequence is TGTGCCAGCAATAAGGGGGGTGCCTACGAGCAGTACTTC. Translated, it gives CASNKGGAYEQYF. Full variable domain (outside the CDR3, taken from reference TRBV14 and TRBJ2-7): EAGVTQFPSHSVIEKGQTVTLRCDPISGHDNLYWYRRVMGKEIKFLLHFVKESKQDESGMPNNRFLAERTGGTYSTLKVQPAELEDSGVYFCASNKGGAYEQYFGPGTRLTVT.

The V call is TRBV6-1, the J call TRBJ1-1; the D gene is possibly TRBD1 (6 bases). The germline V gene has CDR1 MNHNS and CDR2 SASEGT. The CDR3 has 13 residues. V lost 4 bases and J 7 bases, leaving 13 bases between the germline ends. The CDR3 DNA is TGTGCCAGCAGTGTGGCAGGGGCGTTTGAAGCTTTCTTT. It codes for CASSVAGAFEAFF.

Concerning this clone: The same CDR3 can be traced to other DNA sequences in this sample. The rearrangement uses TRBV11-2 and TRBJ2-1; possible D gene TRBD1, 5 bases. Germline loops: CDR1 SGHAT, CDR2 FQNNGV. This CDR3 region has 14 residues. Deletions cut 2 bases from V and 7 bases from J, with 12 bases between. The CDR3 nucleotides are TGTGCCAGCAGCTTATCAGGGTATGGGAATGAGCAGTTCTTC. It translates to CASSLSGYGNEQFF.

The chain joins TRBV6-4 to TRBJ2-3; 12 nucleotides match TRBD2. The germline V gene encodes CDR1 MRHNA and CDR2 SNTAGT. This CDR3 spans 16 amino acids. After removal of 8 bases from V and 3 bases from J, the junction contained 9 bases not matched to a gene. CDR3 amino acids: CASPPPSGRATDTQYF. CDR3 nucleotide sequence: TGTGCCAGCCCCCCCCCTAGCGGGAGGGCGACAGATACGCAGTATTTT.

The table lists this clone with a count of one. This chain joins TRBV5-1 and TRBJ2-7; 9 nucleotides agree with TRBD2. Per the germline V gene, CDR1 is SGHRS and CDR2 is YFSETQ. V lost 0 bases to trimming and J lost 6 bases; unmatched junction nucleotides: 13. The CDR3 length is 17 residues. In DNA form, the CDR3 reads TGCGCCAGCAGCTTGGGGCTTTTTGCGGGAGGGCCGGGCGAGCAGTACTTC. Its translation is CASSLGLFAGGPGEQYF.

The V gene is TRBV7-9, the J gene TRBJ2-5, with D perhaps matching TRBD1 or TRBD2 (5 bases each). Germline CDR1 and CDR2: SEHNR and FQNEAQ (reference sequence). V lost 10 bases, J lost 0 bases, and 15 bases lay in between. The CDR3 runs 14 residues. The DNA for the CDR3 is TGTGCCACATCGGGGACGGGGTACCAAGAGACCCAGTACTTC. It is translated as CATSGTGYQETQYF.

The V gene is TRBV11-2, the J gene TRBJ2-5; perhaps TRBD2 as D (7 bases). Per the germline V gene, CDR1 is SGHAT and CDR2 is FQNNGV. V was cut by 5 bases and J by 4 bases, with 17 bases left in between. The CDR3 runs 15 residues. The CDR3 DNA follows: TGTGCCAGCAGCACCGACCGGGGGGCGGGAGAGACCCAGTACTTC. This gives the protein CASSTDRGAGETQYF. The complete variable domain, with remaining parts taken from reference TRBV11-2 and TRBJ2-5, reads EAGVAQSPRYKIIEKRQSVAFWCNPISGHATLYWYQQILGQGPKLLIQFQNNGVVDDSQLPKDRFSAERLKGVDSTLKIQPAKLEDSAVYLCASSTDRGAGETQYFGPGTRLLVL.

The chain uses TRBV10-2 and TRBJ2-4; TRBD2 agrees at 7 bases. This CDR3 region has 11 residues. The germline V gene has CDR1 WSHSY and CDR2 SAAADI. The V gene end was trimmed by 11 bases and the J gene end by 6 bases; junction bases not matched to a gene: 4. As DNA, the CDR3 is TGCGCCGCGTCGGGGGGAAACATTCAGTACTTC. As protein: CAASGGNIQYF.

Written as DNA, the CDR3 is TGTGCCAGCAGCTTAGCTCAGGGTGGATTGCTCGAGCAGTACTTC. Translation: CASSLAQGGLLEQYF. The rearrangement joins TRBV11-1 to TRBJ2-7, with D possibly being TRBD1 (5 bases). Germline CDR1 is SGHAT and CDR2 is FQDESV (reference sequence). This CDR3 has 15 residues. The ends were cut back, 0 bases at V and 6 bases at J, with 15 bases in the middle.

The chain links TRBV7-9 to TRBJ2-5; 13 bases line up with TRBD2. With the DNA end fitting TRBJ2-7 better, the J assignment may be wrong. This CDR3 region has 16 residues. Per the germline V gene, CDR1 is SEHNR and CDR2 is FQNEAQ (reference sequence). CDR3: CASSAKGLAGPYEQYF. Written as DNA, the CDR3 is TGTGCCAGCAGCGCTAAGGGACTAGCGGGGCCGTACGAGCAGTACTTC.

The chain combines TRBV7-9 with TRBJ2-1, with D perhaps TRBD2 (6 bases). CDR1 SEHNR and CDR2 FQNEAQ come from the germline V gene (reference sequence). Trimming cost V 4 bases and J 5 bases, with 18 bases left between them. The CDR3 covers 16 residues. CDR3 sequence reads: CASSSLWLAADNEQFF. As DNA, the CDR3 is TGTGCCAGCAGCTCGCTATGGTTAGCGGCAGACAATGAGCAGTTCTTC. The complete variable domain, with remaining parts taken from reference TRBV7-9 and TRBJ2-1, reads DTGVSQNPRHKITKRGQNVTFRCDPISEHNRLYWYRQTLGQGPEFLTYFQNEAQLEKSRLLSDRFSAERPKGSFSTLEIQRTEQGDSAMYLCASSSLWLAADNEQFFGPGTRLTVL.

The gene calls are TRBV15 and TRBJ2-5; D is unresolved. The V end was cut by 0 bases, the J end by 5 bases, with 7 bases between. Germline V CDR1 and CDR2: LNHNV, YYDKDF (reference sequence). The CDR3 consists of 13 residues. The CDR3 bases are TGTGCCACCAGCAGAGAAGACAAGGAGACCCAGTACTTC. This encodes CATSREDKETQYF. Looking up the rest from reference TRBV15 and TRBJ2-5 gives the full variable domain: DAMVIQNPRYQVTQFGKPVTLSCSQTLNHNVMYWYQQKSSQAPKLLFHYYDKDFNNEADTPDNFQSRRPNTSFCFLDIRSPGLGDTAMYLCATSREDKETQYFGPGTRLLVL.

The J gene is TRBJ1-2, the V gene TRBV28, with D possibly matching TRBD1 (6 bases). The ends were cut back, 8 bases at V and 4 bases at J, with 17 bases in the middle. The CDR3 covers 14 residues. From germline, CDR1 is MDHEN and CDR2 SYDVKM. The CDR3 reads CASEPIRGLYGYTF. CDR3 nucleotides: TGTGCCAGCGAACCCATCAGGGGCCTCTATGGCTACACCTTC.